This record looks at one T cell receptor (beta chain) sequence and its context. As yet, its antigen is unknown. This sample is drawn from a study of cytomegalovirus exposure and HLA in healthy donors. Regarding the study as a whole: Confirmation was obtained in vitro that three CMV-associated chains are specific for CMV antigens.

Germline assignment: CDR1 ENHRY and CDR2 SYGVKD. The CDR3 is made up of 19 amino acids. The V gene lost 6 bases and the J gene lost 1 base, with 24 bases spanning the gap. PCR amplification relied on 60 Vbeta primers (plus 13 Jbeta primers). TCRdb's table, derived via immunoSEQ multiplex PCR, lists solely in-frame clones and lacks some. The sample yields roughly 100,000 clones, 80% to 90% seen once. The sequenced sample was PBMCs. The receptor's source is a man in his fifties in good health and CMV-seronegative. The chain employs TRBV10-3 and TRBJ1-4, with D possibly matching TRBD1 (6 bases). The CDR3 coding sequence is TGTGCCATCAGGCAAGGGAGAGGACAGTCGGCCTTAACTAATGAAAAACTGTTTTTT. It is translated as CAIRQGRGQSALTNEKLFF.